This is a list of T cell receptor beta chains from one sample in a study of OX40 agonist ivuxolimab in advanced cancers. The repertoire was sequenced with immunoSEQ multiplex PCR; TCRdb's copy has only in-frame clones and lacks some. In the table there are about 87,000 clones, about 87% of which are singletons. This material consisted of CD4+ or CD8+ T cells sorted from blood, taken in a trial of the OX40 agonist ivuxolimab. The receptor source for this set is an adult with an advanced solid tumor such as melanoma, head and neck, liver or kidney cancer. Both conserved end residues are part of each CDR3. The D gene is left open where the match is weak. Only part of the rows carry a size: once, few, many, or a class if the clone is expanded.

13	-	TRBJ1-1	TRBV7-3	-	TGTGCCAGCAGCGTTGACAGGTTCGCTGAAGCTTTCTTT	CASSVDRFAEAFF
16	-	TRBJ1-1	TRBV5-1	-	TGCGCCAGCAGCTTGGGGACAGAGACTATGAACACTGAAGCTTTCTTT	CASSLGTETMNTEAFF
17	-	TRBJ1-3	TRBV9	TRBD1	TGTGCCAGCAGCGTCACAGGGGCCCGGTCCTCTGGAAACACCATATATTTT	CASSVTGARSSGNTIYF
14	-	TRBJ1-1	TRBV19	-	TGTGCCAGTAGTATGGGGCAGGGTAACACTGAAGCTTTCTTT	CASSMGQGNTEAFF
14	-	TRBJ1-2	TRBV11-2	-	TGTGCCAGCAGCCCCCGGGCCCCAATCTGGGGCTACACCTTC	CASSPRAPIWGYTF
13	-	TRBJ1-1	TRBV6-1	-	TGTGCCAGCAGCCCACCAGGGGTCACTGAAGCTTTCTTT	CASSPPGVTEAFF
16	-	TRBJ2-7	TRBV4-1	-	TGCGCCAGCAGCCAAGAAATTGACATTCTCCCCTACGAGCAGTACTTC	CASSQEIDILPYEQYF
16	-	TRBJ2-2	TRBV19	TRBD1	TGTGCCAGTAGTAGACAGGGGGCGCCTGGCACCGGGGAGCTGTTTTTT	CASSRQGAPGTGELFF
14	-	TRBJ2-5	TRBV19	-	TGTGCCAGTAGTACCTGGGGGGGGCAGGAGACCCAGTACTTC	CASSTWGGQETQYF
14	-	TRBJ2-7	TRBV7-9	-	TGTGCCAGCAGCTTAGGCAGGGACCACTACGAGCAGTACTTC	CASSLGRDHYEQYF
15	few	TRBJ1-2	TRBV2	-	TGTGCCAGCAGTCCACCTGACACAGTTAACTATGGCTACACCTTC	CASSPPDTVNYGYTF
14	-	TRBJ1-2	TRBV27	-	TGTGCCAGCAGAATAAACGGAGCTCAGTATGGCTACACCTTC	CASRINGAQYGYTF
14	-	TRBJ2-7	TRBV18	TRBD2	TGTGCCAGCTCACCAAAGCGGGAGGTGTACGAGCAGTACTTC	CASSPKREVYEQYF
13	-	TRBJ2-7	TRBV5-4	TRBD1	TGTGCCAGCAGCTCGACAGGGACCCACGAGCAGTACTTC	CASSSTGTHEQYF
14	-	TRBJ2-1	TRBV6-5	TRBD2	TGTGCCACCTTAGCGGGAGGGGACTACAATGAGCAGTTCTTC	CATLAGGDYNEQFF
15	-	TRBJ2-5	TRBV7-6	TRBD2	TGTGCCAGCAGCCTCCCAGCGGGGGGCGTAAAGACCCAGTACTTC	CASSLPAGGVKTQYF
17	-	TRBJ1-1	TRBV5-1	-	TGCGCCAGCAGCTTGTTCGGGTTAGGACAGCCGAACACTGAAGCTTTCTTT	CASSLFGLGQPNTEAFF
13	-	TRBJ2-5	TRBV29-1	-	TGCAGCGTTGATGAACACAGGAGGGAGACCCAGTACTTC	CSVDEHRRETQYF
14	few	TRBJ1-2	TRBV19	-	TGTGCCAGTAGTTCCCAAACAGGGAACTATGGCTACACCTTC	CASSSQTGNYGYTF
11	once	TRBJ2-1	TRBV25-1	-	TGTGCCAGCAGTGACAGGGACGAGCAGTTCTTC	CASSDRDEQFF